These 30 T cell receptor beta chains were all obtained from the same sample, sequenced in a study of blood T cell repertoires in COVID-19. Only in-frame clones appear in the TCRdb table, and some are missing; sequencing was by immunoSEQ multiplex PCR. In the table there are fewer than 250,000 clones, 80% to 90% of which are singletons. Sequencing was done on a sample of peripheral blood. The receptors here all came from a man over 45 with COVID-19, enrolled during active disease.

This sequence joins TRBV29-1 and TRBJ2-3; a weak D match, TRBD2 (6 bases). The V and J ends lost 1 base and 8 bases respectively, with 13 bases between them. CDR3 size: 13 residues. Germline V gives CDR1 SQVTM, CDR2 ANQGSEA. The CDR3 spells CSVEGLASGTQYF. The CDR3 DNA is TGCAGCGTTGAAGGCCTAGCGTCGGGTACGCAGTATTTT.

J is TRBJ1-1 and V is TRBV5-5; D is perhaps TRBD1 (6 bases). This CDR3 has 17 amino acids. CDR1 and CDR2 from the germline V gene are SGHKS and YYEKEE (reference sequence). V lost 0 bases and J 0 bases, leaving 15 bases between the germline ends. CDR3 protein: CASSLDRAPSLNTEAFF. DNA of the CDR3: TGTGCCAGCAGCTTGGACAGGGCTCCTTCCCTGAACACTGAAGCTTTCTTT.

This clone was picked up a small number of times. The V call is TRBV6-2 or TRBV6-3, the J call TRBJ2-7, with a tentative D call TRBD2 (5 bases). The CDR3 is 17 residues long. Germline values: CDR1 MNHEY, CDR2 SVGEGT. With 2 bases removed from V and 4 bases from J, the gap between germline ends came to 21 bases. Here the CDR3 DNA reads TGTGCCAGCAGTTACGTGGACTCACCTCTAACGCCATACGAGCAGTACTTC. This encodes CASSYVDSPLTPYEQYF.

The chain has TRBV5-1 and TRBJ2-1, with D possibly being TRBD2 (6 bases). Trimming left V 1 base short and J 9 bases short, with 11 bases between. This CDR3 spans 13 amino acids. Per the germline V gene, CDR1 is SGHRS and CDR2 is YFSETQ. CDR3: CASSLTLEGEQFF. The CDR3, as DNA: TGCGCCAGCAGCTTGACTCTGGAGGGTGAGCAGTTCTTC.

The chain recombines TRBV29-1 with TRBJ1-1; TRBD1 is a possible D gene (6 bases). From germline, CDR1 is SQVTM and CDR2 ANQGSEA. Between the trimmed V and J ends, which lost 6 bases and 0 bases, there was a span of 11 bases. The CDR3 is 13 residues long. The chain's CDR3 is CSVSTGMNTEAFF. CDR3 DNA: TGCAGCGTCTCGACAGGCATGAACACTGAAGCTTTCTTT. The whole variable domain, remainder taken from reference TRBV29-1 and TRBJ1-1, is SAVISQKPSRDICQRGTSLTIQCQVDSQVTMMFWYRQQPGQSLTLIATANQGSEATYESGFVIDKFPISRPNLTFSTLTVSNMSPEDSSIYLCSVSTGMNTEAFFGQGTRLTVV.

The CDR3 DNA reads TGTGCCTGGAGTGTCGCGGGACAGGGCGCGCAGTACTTC. Amino acids: CAWSVAGQGAQYF. V gene TRBV30 combines with J gene TRBJ2-7, with 9 bases matching TRBD1. The junction had 6 bases not matched to a gene; V was cut back by 0 bases and J by 9 bases. From germline, CDR1 is GTSNPN and CDR2 SVGIG (reference sequence). There are 13 residues in the CDR3. The entire variable domain, with the rest obtained from reference TRBV30 and TRBJ2-7, is as follows: SQTIHQWPATLVQPVGSPLSLECTVEGTSNPNLYWYRQAAGRGLQLLFYSVGIGQISSEVPQNLSASRPQDRQFILSSKKLLLSDSGFYLCAWSVAGQGAQYFGPGTRLTVT.

The chain couples TRBV5-1 to TRBJ2-7, with 9 bases identical to TRBD1. The germline V gene has CDR1 SGHRS and CDR2 YFSETQ. V lost 5 bases and J lost 2; bases outside the gene matches: 11. The CDR3 length is 16 residues. CDR3 sequence: CASSPLTGQGPYEQYF. The CDR3 DNA reads TGCGCCAGCAGTCCCCTTACGGGACAGGGCCCCTACGAGCAGTACTTC.

This chain's CDR3 is CASRTGTAEAFF. In DNA form, the CDR3 reads TGTGCCAGCAGGACGGGGACAGCTGAAGCTTTCTTT. V usage is TRBV6-6 and J usage is TRBJ1-1; 7 bases map to TRBD1. Losses at the gene ends were 6 bases for V and 6 bases for J; bases not matched to a gene: 4. This CDR3 region has 12 residues. The germline CDR1 and CDR2 sequences are MNHNY and SVGAGI (reference sequence).

This clone was seen only once. The gene calls are TRBV7-9 and TRBJ1-1; 7 bases align to TRBD1. The length of the CDR3 is 13 residues. Germline V lookup: CDR1 SEHNR, CDR2 FQNEAQ (reference sequence). With 4 bases clipped from V and 10 bases from J, the junction kept 9 bases outside the gene matches. This chain's CDR3 is CASSSRDSGLAFF. DNA for the CDR3: TGTGCCAGCAGCTCCCGGGACAGTGGCCTAGCTTTCTTT.

The chain joins TRBV28 to TRBJ1-2; no definite D call. The CDR3 runs 14 residues. Germline CDR1 MDHEN, CDR2 SYDVKM. Trimming pared 5 bases from V and 3 bases from J, leaving 13 bases between. Written as DNA, the CDR3 is TGTGCCAGCAGTGGTGGGCAGGCCTACTATGGCTACACCTTC. Protein product: CASSGGQAYYGYTF.

This clone appeared a single time. The chain has TRBV7-2 and TRBJ2-7, with 8 bases aligning to TRBD1. Germline lookup yields CDR1 SGHTA and CDR2 FQGNSA. The CDR3 has 16 amino acids. Losses at the gene ends were 4 bases for V and 3 bases for J; bases not matched to a gene: 11. The CDR3 region is CASSSRLTGTGYEQYF. CDR3 DNA sequence: TGTGCCAGCAGCTCGAGGTTAACCGGGACAGGCTACGAGCAGTACTTC.

The chain joins TRBV7-9 to TRBJ2-1; weak D call: TRBD1 (6 bases). Germline loops: CDR1 SEHNR, CDR2 FQNEAQ (reference sequence). The CDR3 is 15 amino acids. Between the trimmed V and J ends, which lost 3 bases and 2 bases, there was a span of 11 bases. CDR3 residues: CASSLGDTPYNEQFF. The CDR3 region has the DNA TGTGCCAGCAGCTTGGGGGACACTCCCTACAATGAGCAGTTCTTC.

This clone was detected only a few times. The chain carries TRBV30 and TRBJ1-2; no clear D gene. Germline CDR1 is GTSNPN and CDR2 is SVGIG (reference sequence). This CDR3 has 12 amino acids. V lost 7 bases and J 3 bases, leaving 12 bases between the germline ends. The CDR3 region is CAYSQVDYGYTF. The CDR3 DNA is TGTGCCTACTCCCAGGTAGACTATGGCTACACCTTC. Combining the CDR3 with reference TRBV30 and TRBJ1-2 gives the whole variable domain SQTIHQWPATLVQPVGSPLSLECTVEGTSNPNLYWYRQAAGRGLQLLFYSVGIGQISSEVPQNLSASRPQDRQFILSSKKLLLSDSGFYLCAYSQVDYGYTFGSGTRLTVV.

The chain recombines TRBV19 with TRBJ1-2; 7 bases agree with TRBD1. Germline lookup yields CDR1 LNHDA and CDR2 SQIVND (reference sequence). The trim removed 8 bases at V and 7 bases at J, leaving 7 bases unmatched. The CDR3 covers 12 residues. CDR3 region: CASGGAGGGYTF. The DNA of the CDR3 is TGTGCCAGTGGCGGGGCAGGGGGTGGCTACACCTTC.

The genes are TRBV3-1 (or the pseudogene TRBV3-2) and TRBJ1-1, with 9 bases aligning to TRBD1. The germline gives CDR1 LGHDT, CDR2 YNNKEL (reference sequence). The trim removed 4 bases at V and 5 bases at J, leaving 14 bases unmatched. CDR3 length: 17 residues. CDR3 nucleotides: TGTGCCAGCAGCCCGGCACGGACAGGGGAAGGTGGGACTGAAGCTTTCTTT. The encoded protein is CASSPARTGEGGTEAFF.

The CDR3 spells CASSPGSRPPNTIYF. CDR3 in DNA: TGTGCCAGCAGCCCCGGTTCGCGCCCGCCAAACACCATATATTTT. The chain recombines TRBV9 with TRBJ1-3; unclear D gene. Germline V CDR1 and CDR2: SGDLS, YYNGEE. Trimming took 4 bases from V and 6 from J, leaving 17 bases between them. The CDR3 spans 15 residues.

This sequence joins TRBV25-1 and TRBJ2-2; D is ambiguous. The CDR3 has 13 amino acids. With 7 bases removed from V and 1 base from J, the gap between germline ends came to 7 bases. Germline V lookup: CDR1 MGHDK, CDR2 SYGVNS. The CDR3 loop reads CASKTRNTGELFF. The CDR3 DNA follows: TGTGCCAGCAAGACACGGAACACCGGGGAGCTGTTTTTT.

V usage is TRBV5-1 and J usage is TRBJ2-1; 10 bases fit TRBD2. The germline gives CDR1 SGHRS, CDR2 YFSETQ. With V trimmed by 4 bases and J by 10 bases, 11 bases remained unmatched. CDR3 length equals 15 residues. The CDR3: CASSRLAGAPEEQFF. The DNA of the CDR3 is TGCGCCAGCAGCAGGCTAGCGGGAGCTCCAGAAGAGCAGTTCTTC.

The CDR3 DNA reads as TGTGCCAGCAGCTCCCGGGGGGGAATTACCGGGGAGCTGTTTTTT. As protein: CASSSRGGITGELFF. This sequence joins TRBV27 and TRBJ2-2, with 8 nucleotides matching TRBD2. Germline lookup yields CDR1 MNHEY and CDR2 SMNVEV (reference sequence). The V gene end was trimmed by 6 bases and the J gene end by 5 bases; junction bases not matched to a gene: 8. The CDR3 spans 15 residues.

This sequence joins TRBV19 and TRBJ2-1, with 12 bases that match TRBD2. V lost 8 bases, J lost 0 bases, and 5 bases stayed unmatched. This CDR3 region has 16 residues. The germline V gene has CDR1 LNHDA and CDR2 SQIVND (reference sequence). CDR3 sequence reads: CASGLAGGLSYNEQFF. CDR3 bases: TGTGCCAGTGGGCTAGCGGGAGGGCTCTCCTACAATGAGCAGTTCTTC. Looking up the rest from reference TRBV19 and TRBJ2-1 gives the full variable domain: DGGITQSPKYLFRKEGQNVTLSCEQNLNHDAMYWYRQDPGQGLRLIYYSQIVNDFQKGDIAEGYSVSREKKESFPLTVTSAQKNPTAFYLCASGLAGGLSYNEQFFGPGTRLTVL.

V gene TRBV28 combines with J gene TRBJ2-5, with D possibly TRBD2 on 5 matching bases. V lost 7 bases and J 3 bases, leaving 18 bases between the germline ends. The V gene's germline CDR1 is MDHEN and CDR2 SYDVKM. The CDR3 spans 15 residues. CDR3 amino acids: CASTPFGLTEETQYF. The CDR3 nucleotides are TGTGCCAGCACCCCGTTCGGACTGACTGAAGAGACCCAGTACTTC.

V and J are TRBV2 and TRBJ2-7; tentative D call: TRBD1 (5 bases). The V and J ends lost 6 bases and 2 bases respectively, with 8 bases between them. From germline, CDR1 is SNHLY and CDR2 FYNNEI. The CDR3 has 12 residues. CDR3 sequence: CASRRGPYEQYF. The CDR3 coding sequence is TGTGCCAGCAGAAGGGGCCCCTACGAGCAGTACTTC. Looking up the rest from reference TRBV2 and TRBJ2-7 gives the full variable domain: EPEVTQTPSHQVTQMGQEVILRCVPISNHLYFYWYRQILGQKVEFLVSFYNNEISEKSEIFDDQFSVERPDGSNFTLKIRSTKLEDSAMYFCASRRGPYEQYFGPGTRLTVT.

Only one count was recorded for this clone. This rearrangement joins TRBV10-1 to TRBJ2-5, with 11 positions matching TRBD1. The CDR3 consists of 11 residues. Germline assignment: CDR1 WNHNN and CDR2 SYGVQD (reference sequence). The V segment lost 11 bases and the J segment 5 bases; nucleotides outside the gene matches: 1. CDR3: CARDRGETQYF. The CDR3 DNA follows: TGCGCCCGGGACAGGGGGGAGACCCAGTACTTC.

The rearrangement links TRBV5-8 to TRBJ1-3; D gene unclear. CDR3 length equals 14 residues. The germline gives CDR1 SGHTS, CDR2 YDEGEE. Between the trimmed V and J ends, which lost 2 bases and 0 bases, there was a span of 6 bases. The CDR3 spells CASSFRFSGNTIYF. CDR3 nucleotides: TGTGCCAGCAGCTTTAGATTCTCTGGAAACACCATATATTTT.

This chain links TRBV2 with TRBJ1-2, with 9 bases lining up with TRBD1. The germline gives CDR1 SNHLY, CDR2 FYNNEI. This CDR3 region has 17 residues. With 1 base clipped from V and 3 bases from J, the junction kept 9 bases outside the gene matches. The CDR3 loop is CASSEGTGDPGDYGYTF. The CDR3 DNA is TGTGCCAGCAGTGAAGGGACAGGGGACCCCGGAGACTATGGCTACACCTTC.

The rearrangement uses TRBV7-8 and TRBJ1-2; D remains unclear. Germline V CDR1 and CDR2: SGHVS, FQNEAQ. The CDR3 covers 13 residues. V shed 5 bases and J shed 8 bases, with 15 bases lying between them. The CDR3 DNA follows: TGTGCCAGCAGCACCAGCCTCCCGGGGGGCTACACCTTC. Translation: CASSTSLPGGYTF.

The rearrangement joins TRBV5-5 to TRBJ2-7; TRBD2 might be the D (6 bases). Trimming removed 1 base from V and 0 bases from J, with 14 bases in between. Germline V gene lookup returns CDR1 SGHKS and CDR2 YYEKEE (reference sequence). The CDR3 contains 16 residues. The CDR3 is CASSLSAGRGSYEQYF. The CDR3, as DNA: TGTGCCAGCAGCTTGTCTGCGGGACGGGGCTCCTACGAGCAGTACTTC.

The V call is TRBV19, the J call TRBJ2-3; the match to TRBD1 covers 7 bases. Germline CDR1 reads LNHDA; CDR2 reads SQIVND (reference sequence). V lost 6 bases to trimming and J lost 3 bases; unmatched junction nucleotides: 3. The CDR3 runs 13 residues. CDR3 region: CASRQGLTDTQYF. The CDR3 DNA reads as TGTGCCAGTAGACAGGGGCTAACAGATACGCAGTATTTT.

The rearrangement links TRBV5-1 to TRBJ2-1, with a weak D call TRBD1 (6 bases). Looked up from germline, CDR1 is SGHRS and CDR2 is YFSETQ. Trimming stripped 1 base from V and 1 base from J, with 9 bases between. The CDR3 is made up of 15 amino acids. The CDR3 reads CASSLHTGSYNEQFF. CDR3 DNA: TGCGCCAGCAGCTTGCACACAGGGTCCTACAATGAGCAGTTCTTC.

With regard to this clone: The identical CDR3 is also encoded by other nucleotide sequences in the sample. V usage is TRBV9 and J usage is TRBJ2-1, with 10 bases aligning to TRBD2. The CDR3 runs 14 residues. CDR1 SGDLS and CDR2 YYNGEE come from the germline V gene. The V and J ends lost 3 bases and 4 bases, in that order; junction bases with no gene match: 1. As DNA, the CDR3 is TGTGCCAGCAGCGGGACTAGCGGATACAATGAGCAGTTCTTC. Residues: CASSGTSGYNEQFF.